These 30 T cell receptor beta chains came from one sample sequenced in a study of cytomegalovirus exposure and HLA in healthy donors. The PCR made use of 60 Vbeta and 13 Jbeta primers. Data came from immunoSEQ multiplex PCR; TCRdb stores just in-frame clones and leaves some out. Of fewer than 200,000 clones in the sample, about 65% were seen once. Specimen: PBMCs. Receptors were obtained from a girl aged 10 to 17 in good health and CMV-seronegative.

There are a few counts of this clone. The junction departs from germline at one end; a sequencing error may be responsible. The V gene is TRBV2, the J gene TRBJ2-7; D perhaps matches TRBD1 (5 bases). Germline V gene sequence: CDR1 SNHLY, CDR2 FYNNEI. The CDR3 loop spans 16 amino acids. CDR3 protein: CARSSTQVPSSYEQYF. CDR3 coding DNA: TGTGCCCGCAGCTCAACACAGGTCCCGAGCTCCTACGAGCAGTACTTC.

CDR3 coding DNA: TGTGCCAGCAGCCGGGGGTTATCTGGAAACACCATATATTTT. Protein product: CASSRGLSGNTIYF. The V gene is TRBV7-8, the J gene TRBJ1-3, with D perhaps matching TRBD1 (5 bases). V lost 5 bases to trimming and J lost 1 base, with 9 bases between them. This CDR3 has 14 amino acids. Germline values: CDR1 SGHVS, CDR2 FQNEAQ.

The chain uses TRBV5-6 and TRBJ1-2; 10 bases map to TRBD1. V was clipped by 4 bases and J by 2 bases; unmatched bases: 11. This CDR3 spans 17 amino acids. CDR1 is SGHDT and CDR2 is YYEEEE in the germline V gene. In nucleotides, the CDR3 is TGTGCCAGCAGCGTGCCGGGACAGGGGCTTGTGAACTATGGCTACACCTTC. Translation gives CASSVPGQGLVNYGYTF.

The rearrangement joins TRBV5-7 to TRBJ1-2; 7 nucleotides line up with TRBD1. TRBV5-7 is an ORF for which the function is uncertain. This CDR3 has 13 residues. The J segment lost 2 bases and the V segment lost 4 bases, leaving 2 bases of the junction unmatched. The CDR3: CASSVTGNYGYTF. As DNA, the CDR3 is TGTGCCAGCAGCGTGACAGGGAACTATGGCTACACCTTC.

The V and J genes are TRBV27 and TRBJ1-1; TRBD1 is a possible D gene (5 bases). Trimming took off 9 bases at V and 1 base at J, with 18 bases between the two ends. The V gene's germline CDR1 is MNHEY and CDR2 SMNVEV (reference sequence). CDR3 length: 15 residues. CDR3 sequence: CASRGVHTGNTEAFF. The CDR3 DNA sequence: TGTGCCAGTCGTGGGGTACATACAGGGAACACTGAAGCTTTCTTT.

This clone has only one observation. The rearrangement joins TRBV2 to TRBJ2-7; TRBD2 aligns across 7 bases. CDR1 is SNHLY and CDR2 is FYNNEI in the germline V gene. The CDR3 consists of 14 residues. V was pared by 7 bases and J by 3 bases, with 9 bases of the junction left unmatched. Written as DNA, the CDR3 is TGTGCCAGCACTACAGGTCCGGGGGGCTACGAGCAGTACTTC. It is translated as CASTTGPGGYEQYF. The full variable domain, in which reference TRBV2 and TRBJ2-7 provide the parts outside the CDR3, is EPEVTQTPSHQVTQMGQEVILRCVPISNHLYFYWYRQILGQKVEFLVSFYNNEISEKSEIFDDQFSVERPDGSNFTLKIRSTKLEDSAMYFCASTTGPGGYEQYFGPGTRLTVT.

CDR3 nucleotides: TGTGCCAGCAGCCAAGATGGGGGTAGCGGTGCTACGCAGTATTTT. Residues: CASSQDGGSGATQYF. The chain combines TRBV14 with TRBJ2-3; a weak D match, TRBD2 (6 bases). The germline gives CDR1 SGHDN, CDR2 FVKESK. V shed 0 bases and J shed 8 bases, with 15 bases lying between them. The CDR3 totals 15 residues.

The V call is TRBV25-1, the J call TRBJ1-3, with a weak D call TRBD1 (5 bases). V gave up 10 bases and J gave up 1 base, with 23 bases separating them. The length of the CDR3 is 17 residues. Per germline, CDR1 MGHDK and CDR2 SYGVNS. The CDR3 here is CATSRASGGFSGNTIYF. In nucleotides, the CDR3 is TGTGCCACCTCGAGGGCCTCGGGGGGATTTTCTGGAAACACCATATATTTT.

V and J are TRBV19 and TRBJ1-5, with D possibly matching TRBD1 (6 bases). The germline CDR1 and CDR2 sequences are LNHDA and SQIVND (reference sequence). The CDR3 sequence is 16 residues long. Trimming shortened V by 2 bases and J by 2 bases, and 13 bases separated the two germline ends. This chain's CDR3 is CASSISAGERNQPQHF. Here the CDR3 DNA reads TGTGCCAGTAGTATATCGGCAGGGGAACGCAATCAGCCCCAGCATTTT.

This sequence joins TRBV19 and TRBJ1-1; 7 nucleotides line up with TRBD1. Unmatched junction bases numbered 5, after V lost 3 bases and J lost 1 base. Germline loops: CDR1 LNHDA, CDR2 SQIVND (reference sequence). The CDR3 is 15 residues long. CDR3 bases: TGTGCCAGTAGTATCCTAGGGACAGAGAACACTGAAGCTTTCTTT. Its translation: CASSILGTENTEAFF.

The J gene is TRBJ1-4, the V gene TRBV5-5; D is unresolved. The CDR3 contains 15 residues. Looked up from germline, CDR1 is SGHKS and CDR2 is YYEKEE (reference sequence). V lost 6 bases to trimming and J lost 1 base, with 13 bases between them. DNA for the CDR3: TGTGCCAGCACCAACACGGGTGGAACTAATGAAAAACTGTTTTTT. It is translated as CASTNTGGTNEKLFF. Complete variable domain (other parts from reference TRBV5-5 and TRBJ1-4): DAGVTQSPTHLIKTRGQQVTLRCSPISGHKSVSWYQQVLGQGPQFIFQYYEKEERGRGNFPDRFSARQFPNYSSELNVNALLLGDSALYLCASTNTGGTNEKLFFGSGTQLSVL.

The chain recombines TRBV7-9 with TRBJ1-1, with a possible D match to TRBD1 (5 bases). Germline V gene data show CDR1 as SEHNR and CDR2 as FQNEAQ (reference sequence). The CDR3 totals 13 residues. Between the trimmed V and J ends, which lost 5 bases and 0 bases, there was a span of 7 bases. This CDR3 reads CASSAQVNTEAFF. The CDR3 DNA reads TGTGCCAGCAGCGCACAGGTGAACACTGAAGCTTTCTTT.

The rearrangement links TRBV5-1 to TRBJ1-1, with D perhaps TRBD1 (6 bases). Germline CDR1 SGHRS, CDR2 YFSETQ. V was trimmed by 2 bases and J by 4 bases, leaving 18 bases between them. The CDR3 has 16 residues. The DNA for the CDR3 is TGCGCCAGCAGCTTAGGGGGTGGACGCGGAAGCACTGAAGCTTTCTTT. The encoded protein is CASSLGGGRGSTEAFF.

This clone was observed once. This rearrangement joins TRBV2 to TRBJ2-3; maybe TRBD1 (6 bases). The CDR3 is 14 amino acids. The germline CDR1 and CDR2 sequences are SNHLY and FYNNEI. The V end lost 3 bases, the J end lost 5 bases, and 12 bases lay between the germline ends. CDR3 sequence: CASSEWGQGDTQYF. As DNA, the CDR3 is TGTGCCAGCAGTGAGTGGGGGCAGGGAGATACGCAGTATTTT.

CDR3 sequence reads: CASSSHRGGYTF. The CDR3 coding sequence is TGTGCCAGCAGCTCCCACAGGGGGGGCTACACCTTC. The chain recombines TRBV14 with TRBJ1-2; 8 nucleotides align to TRBD1. The CDR3 has 12 residues. CDR1 is SGHDN and CDR2 is FVKESK in the germline V gene. Trimming took 5 bases from V and 8 from J; bases not matched to a gene: 4.

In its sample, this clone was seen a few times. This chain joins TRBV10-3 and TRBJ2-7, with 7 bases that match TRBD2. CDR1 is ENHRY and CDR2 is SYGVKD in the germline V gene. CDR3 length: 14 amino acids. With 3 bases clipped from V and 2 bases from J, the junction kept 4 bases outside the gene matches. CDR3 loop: CAISDGGRAYEQYF. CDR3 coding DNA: TGTGCCATCAGTGACGGAGGGAGGGCCTACGAGCAGTACTTC.

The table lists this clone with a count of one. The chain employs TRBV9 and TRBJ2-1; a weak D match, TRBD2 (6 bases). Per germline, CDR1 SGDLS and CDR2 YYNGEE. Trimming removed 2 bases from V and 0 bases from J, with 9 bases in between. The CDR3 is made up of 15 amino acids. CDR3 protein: CASSVDGGSYNEQFF. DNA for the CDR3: TGTGCCAGCAGCGTGGACGGGGGCTCCTACAATGAGCAGTTCTTC.

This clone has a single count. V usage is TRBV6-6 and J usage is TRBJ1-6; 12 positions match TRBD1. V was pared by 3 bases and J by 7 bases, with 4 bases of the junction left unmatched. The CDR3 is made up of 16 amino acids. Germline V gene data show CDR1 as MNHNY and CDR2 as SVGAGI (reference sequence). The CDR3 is CASSYPGTGGNSPLHF. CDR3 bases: TGTGCCAGCAGTTATCCAGGGACAGGGGGCAATTCACCCCTCCACTTT.

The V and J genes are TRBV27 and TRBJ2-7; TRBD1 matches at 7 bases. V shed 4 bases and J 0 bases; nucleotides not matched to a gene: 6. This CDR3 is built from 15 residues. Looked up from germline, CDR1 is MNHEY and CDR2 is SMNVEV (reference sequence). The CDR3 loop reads CASSYRGPSSYEQYF. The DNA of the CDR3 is TGTGCCAGCAGTTACAGGGGCCCCAGCTCCTACGAGCAGTACTTC.

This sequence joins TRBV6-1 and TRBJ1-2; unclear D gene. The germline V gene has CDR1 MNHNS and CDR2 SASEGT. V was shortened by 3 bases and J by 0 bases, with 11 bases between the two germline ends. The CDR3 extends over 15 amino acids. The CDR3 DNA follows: TGTGCCAGCAGTGACCTACAGAGAGCTAACTATGGCTACACCTTC. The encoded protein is CASSDLQRANYGYTF.

The CDR3 coding sequence is TGTGCCAGCAGGAAGACAGGGCCACCCGAAGCTTTCTTT. Encoded protein: CASRKTGPPEAFF. The V and J genes are TRBV7-2 and TRBJ1-1; 7 bases match TRBD1. The germline V gene encodes CDR1 SGHTA and CDR2 FQGNSA. This CDR3 region has 13 residues. The trim removed 6 bases at V and 8 bases at J, leaving 9 bases unmatched.

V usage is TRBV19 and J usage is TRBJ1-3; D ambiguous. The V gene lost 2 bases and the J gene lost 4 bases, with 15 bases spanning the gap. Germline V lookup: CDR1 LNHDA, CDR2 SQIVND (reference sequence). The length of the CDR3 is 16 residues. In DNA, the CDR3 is TGTGCCAGTAGTATAACCGTGGGAGGCTTGGGAAACACCATATATTTT. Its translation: CASSITVGGLGNTIYF.

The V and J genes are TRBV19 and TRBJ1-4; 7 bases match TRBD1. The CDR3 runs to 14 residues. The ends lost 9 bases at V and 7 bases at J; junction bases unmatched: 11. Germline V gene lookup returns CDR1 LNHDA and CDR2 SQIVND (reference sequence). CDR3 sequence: CARLLTGFGEKLFF. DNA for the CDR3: TGTGCCAGGTTGCTGACAGGGTTTGGTGAAAAACTGTTTTTT.

CDR3 amino acids: CASSQAQTDTQYF. The CDR3 DNA follows: TGCGCCAGCAGCCAGGCCCAGACAGATACGCAGTATTTT. The chain employs TRBV4-1 and TRBJ2-3; D gene unclear. CDR3 length equals 13 residues. The germline V gene has CDR1 MGHRA and CDR2 YSYEKL. The V and J ends lost 3 bases and 3 bases respectively, with 7 bases between them.

CDR3 nucleotide sequence: TGTGCCACCAGCAGAGGCAGGAACTATGGCTACACCTTC. It yields the protein CATSRGRNYGYTF. The chain is built from TRBV15 and TRBJ1-2; no firm D call. CDR3 size: 13 residues. CDR1 is LNHNV and CDR2 is YYDKDF in the germline V gene (reference sequence). Trimming cost V 1 base and J 2 bases, with 5 bases left between them.

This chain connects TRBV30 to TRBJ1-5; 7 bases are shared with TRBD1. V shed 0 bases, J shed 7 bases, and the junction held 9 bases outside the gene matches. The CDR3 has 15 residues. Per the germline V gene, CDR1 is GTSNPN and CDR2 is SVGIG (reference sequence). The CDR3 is CAWSVGSGGSQPQHF. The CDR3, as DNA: TGTGCCTGGAGTGTAGGATCAGGGGGAAGCCAGCCCCAGCATTTT.

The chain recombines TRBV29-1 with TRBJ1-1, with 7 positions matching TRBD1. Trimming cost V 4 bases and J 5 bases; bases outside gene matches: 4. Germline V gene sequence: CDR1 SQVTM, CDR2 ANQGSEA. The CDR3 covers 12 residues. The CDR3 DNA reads TGCAGCGTTGCAACAGGGGAGACTGAAGCTTTCTTT. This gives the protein CSVATGETEAFF.

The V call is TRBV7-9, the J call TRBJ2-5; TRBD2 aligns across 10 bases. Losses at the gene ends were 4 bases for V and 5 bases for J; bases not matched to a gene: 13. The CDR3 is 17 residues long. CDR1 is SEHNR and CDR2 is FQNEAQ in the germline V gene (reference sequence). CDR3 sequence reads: CASSSLQPGLAVETQYF. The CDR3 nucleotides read TGTGCCAGCAGCTCCTTACAACCCGGACTAGCGGTGGAGACCCAGTACTTC.

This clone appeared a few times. The DNA of the CDR3 is TGCGCCAGCAGCCAGATAGCGGGGGGTCCTTTGGAGACCCAGTACTTC. Its translation is CASSQIAGGPLETQYF. The rearrangement links TRBV5-1 to TRBJ2-5, with 10 bases aligning to TRBD2. The V segment lost 4 bases and the J segment 5 bases; nucleotides outside the gene matches: 11. This CDR3 spans 16 amino acids. Germline V gene data show CDR1 as SGHRS and CDR2 as YFSETQ.

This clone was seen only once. The CDR3 DNA sequence: TGTGCCAAAGACGGACAGGGGGATCTGTCCAGCAATCAGCCCCAGCATTTT. Translating gives CAKDGQGDLSSNQPQHF. The chain uses TRBV7-6 and TRBJ1-5; 10 nucleotides agree with TRBD1. V lost 10 bases to trimming and J lost 1 base; unmatched junction nucleotides: 13. The CDR3 contains 17 residues. Germline CDR1 is SGHVS and CDR2 is FNYEAQ.